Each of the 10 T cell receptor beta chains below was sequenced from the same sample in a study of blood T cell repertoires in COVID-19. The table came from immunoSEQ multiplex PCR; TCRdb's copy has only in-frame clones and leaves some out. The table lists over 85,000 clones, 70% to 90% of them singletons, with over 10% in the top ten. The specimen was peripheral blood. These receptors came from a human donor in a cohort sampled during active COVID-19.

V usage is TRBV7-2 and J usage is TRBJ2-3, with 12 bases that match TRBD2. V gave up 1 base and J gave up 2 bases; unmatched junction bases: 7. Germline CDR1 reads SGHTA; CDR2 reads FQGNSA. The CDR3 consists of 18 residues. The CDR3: CASSLGGLAGPVTDTQYF. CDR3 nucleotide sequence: TGTGCCAGCAGCTTAGGGGGACTAGCGGGTCCGGTCACAGATACGCAGTATTTT. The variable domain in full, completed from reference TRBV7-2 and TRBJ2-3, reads GAGVSQSPSNKVTEKGKDVELRCDPISGHTALYWYRQSLGQGLEFLIYFQGNSAPDKSGLPSDRFSAERTGGSVSTLTIQRTQQEDSAVYLCASSLGGLAGPVTDTQYFGPGTRLTVL.

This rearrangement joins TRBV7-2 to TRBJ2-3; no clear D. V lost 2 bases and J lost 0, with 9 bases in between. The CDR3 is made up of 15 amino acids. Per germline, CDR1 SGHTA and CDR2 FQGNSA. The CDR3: CASSLQVTSTDTQYF. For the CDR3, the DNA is TGTGCCAGCAGCTTACAGGTCACTAGCACAGATACGCAGTATTTT.

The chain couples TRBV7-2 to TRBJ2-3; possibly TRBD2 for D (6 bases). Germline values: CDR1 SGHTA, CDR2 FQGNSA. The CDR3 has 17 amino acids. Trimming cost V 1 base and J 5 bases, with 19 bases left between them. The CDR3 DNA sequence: TGTGCCAGCAGCTTAGAAGGATGGGAACGGGAGATAGATACGCAGTATTTT. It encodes CASSLEGWEREIDTQYF. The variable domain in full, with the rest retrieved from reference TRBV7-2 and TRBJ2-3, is GAGVSQSPSNKVTEKGKDVELRCDPISGHTALYWYRQSLGQGLEFLIYFQGNSAPDKSGLPSDRFSAERTGGSVSTLTIQRTQQEDSAVYLCASSLEGWEREIDTQYFGPGTRLTVL.

This CDR3 is CASFKTANYGYTF. The CDR3 coding sequence is TGTGCCAGTTTTAAGACAGCTAACTATGGCTACACCTTC. The rearrangement links TRBV9 to TRBJ1-2, with a weak D call TRBD1 (5 bases). Trimming left V 8 bases short and J 0 bases short, with 11 bases between. In germline, CDR1 is SGDLS, CDR2 YYNGEE. CDR3 size: 13 residues.

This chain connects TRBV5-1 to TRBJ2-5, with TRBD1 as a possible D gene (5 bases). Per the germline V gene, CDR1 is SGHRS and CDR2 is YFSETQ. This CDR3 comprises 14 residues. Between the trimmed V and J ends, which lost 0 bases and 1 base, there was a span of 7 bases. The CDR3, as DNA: TGCGCCAGCAGCTTGGTAGGGGCCCAAGAGACCCAGTACTTC. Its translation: CASSLVGAQETQYF.

CDR3 DNA sequence: TGTGCCAGCAGCTTAAGTGGGGGACTAAGGGGAGTAGATACGCAGTATTTT. Its translation: CASSLSGGLRGVDTQYF. This sequence joins TRBV7-3 and TRBJ2-3, with 7 bases matching TRBD2. V lost 1 base and J lost 5; bases outside the gene matches: 12. The CDR3 is 17 amino acids. CDR1 and CDR2 (germline): SGHTA, FQGTGA.

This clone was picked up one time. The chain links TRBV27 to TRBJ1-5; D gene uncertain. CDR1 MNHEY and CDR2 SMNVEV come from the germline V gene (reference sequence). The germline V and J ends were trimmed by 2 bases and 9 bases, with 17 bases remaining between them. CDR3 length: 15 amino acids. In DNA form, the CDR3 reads TGTGCCAGCAGTTTAGCCCATACACCAGCGGGGCCCCAGCATTTT. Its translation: CASSLAHTPAGPQHF.

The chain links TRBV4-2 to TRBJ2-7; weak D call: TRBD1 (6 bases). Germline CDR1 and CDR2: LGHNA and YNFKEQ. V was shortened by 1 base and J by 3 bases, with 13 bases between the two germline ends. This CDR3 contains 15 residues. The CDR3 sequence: CASSQVQGEGYEQYF. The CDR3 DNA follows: TGTGCCAGCAGCCAAGTACAGGGAGAGGGCTACGAGCAGTACTTC.

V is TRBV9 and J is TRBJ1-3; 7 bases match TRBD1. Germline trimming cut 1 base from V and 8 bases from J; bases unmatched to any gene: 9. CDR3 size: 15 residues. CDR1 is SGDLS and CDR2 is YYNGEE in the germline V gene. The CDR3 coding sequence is TGTGCCAGCAGCGTATTAACAGGGGATCAGGACACCATATATTTT. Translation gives CASSVLTGDQDTIYF.

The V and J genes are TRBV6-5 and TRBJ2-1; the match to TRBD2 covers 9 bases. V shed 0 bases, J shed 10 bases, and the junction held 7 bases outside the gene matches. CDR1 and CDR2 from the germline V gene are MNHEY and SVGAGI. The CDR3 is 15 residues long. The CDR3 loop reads CASSYSVAGDREQFF. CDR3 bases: TGTGCCAGCAGTTACTCGGTAGCGGGAGATCGGGAGCAGTTCTTC.